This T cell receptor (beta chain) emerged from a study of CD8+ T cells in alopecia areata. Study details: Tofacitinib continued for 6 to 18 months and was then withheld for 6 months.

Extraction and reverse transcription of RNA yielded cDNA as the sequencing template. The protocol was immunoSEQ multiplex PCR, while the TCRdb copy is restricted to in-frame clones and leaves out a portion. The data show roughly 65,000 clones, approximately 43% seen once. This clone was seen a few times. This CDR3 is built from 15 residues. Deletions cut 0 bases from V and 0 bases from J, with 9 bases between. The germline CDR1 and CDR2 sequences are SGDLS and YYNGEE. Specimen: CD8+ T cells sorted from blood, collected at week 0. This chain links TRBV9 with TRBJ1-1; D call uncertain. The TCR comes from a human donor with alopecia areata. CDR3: CASSVESGMNTEAFF. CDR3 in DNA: TGTGCCAGCAGCGTAGAGTCCGGGATGAACACTGAAGCTTTCTTT.